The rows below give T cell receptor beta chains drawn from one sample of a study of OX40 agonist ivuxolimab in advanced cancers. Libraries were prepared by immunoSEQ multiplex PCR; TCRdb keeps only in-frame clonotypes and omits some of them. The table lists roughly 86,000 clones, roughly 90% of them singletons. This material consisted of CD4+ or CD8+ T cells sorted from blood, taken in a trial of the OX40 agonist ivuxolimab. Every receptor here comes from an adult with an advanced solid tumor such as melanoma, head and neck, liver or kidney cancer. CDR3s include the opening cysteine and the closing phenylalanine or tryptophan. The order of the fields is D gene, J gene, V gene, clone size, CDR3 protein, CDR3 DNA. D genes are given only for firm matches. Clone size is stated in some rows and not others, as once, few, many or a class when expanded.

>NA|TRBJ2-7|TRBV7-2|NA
CASSSPGTYEQYF
TGTGCCAGCAGCTCCCCCGGGACCTACGAGCAGTACTTC
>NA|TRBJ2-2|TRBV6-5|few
CASRVSGGPAGELFF
TGTGCCAGCAGGGTTAGCGGCGGGCCCGCCGGGGAGCTGTTTTTT
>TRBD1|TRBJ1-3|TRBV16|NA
CASSQTGTGHKSSGNTIYF
TGTGCCAGCAGCCAAACCGGGACAGGGCATAAAAGCTCTGGAAACACCATATATTTT
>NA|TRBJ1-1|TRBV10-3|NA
CAIRGGNMNTEAFF
TGTGCCATCAGAGGGGGGAACATGAACACTGAAGCTTTCTTT
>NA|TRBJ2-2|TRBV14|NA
CASSLAGELFF
TGTGCCAGCAGCCTAGCTGGGGAGCTGTTTTTT
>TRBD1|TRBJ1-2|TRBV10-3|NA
CAISESTGEGYGYTF
TGTGCCATCAGTGAGTCTACAGGGGAGGGCTATGGCTACACCTTC
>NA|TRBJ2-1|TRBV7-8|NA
CASSSAWVRDLGEQFF
TGTGCCAGCAGCTCGGCCTGGGTGCGGGACCTCGGTGAGCAGTTCTTC
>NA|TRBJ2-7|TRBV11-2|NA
CAPAPSGEQYF
TGTGCCCCGGCCCCCTCGGGCGAGCAGTACTTC
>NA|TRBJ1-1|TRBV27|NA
CASGGWNTEAFF
TGTGCCAGCGGCGGTTGGAACACTGAAGCTTTCTTT
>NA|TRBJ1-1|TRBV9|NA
CASSDGEQGGRDTEAFF
TGTGCCAGCAGCGACGGGGAACAGGGAGGAAGGGACACTGAAGCTTTCTTT
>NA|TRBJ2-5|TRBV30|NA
CAWTKGGETQYF
TGTGCCTGGACGAAAGGGGGAGAGACCCAGTACTTC
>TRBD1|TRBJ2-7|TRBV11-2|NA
CASRHRQGITYEQYF
TGTGCCAGCAGACACCGACAGGGGATAACCTACGAGCAGTACTTC
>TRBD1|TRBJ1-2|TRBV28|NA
CASSGDRGFYGYTF
TGTGCCAGCAGTGGGGACAGGGGGTTCTATGGCTACACCTTC
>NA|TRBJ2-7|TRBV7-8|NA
CASSLAGQSYEQYF
TGTGCCAGCAGCTTGGCCGGACAGTCGTACGAGCAGTACTTC
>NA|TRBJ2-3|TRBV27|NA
CASSPILAPSTDTQYF
TGTGCCAGCAGCCCGATCCTAGCGCCGAGCACAGATACGCAGTATTTT